This entry lists 12 T cell receptor beta chains sequenced from one sample in a study of blood T cell repertoires in COVID-19. TCRdb's table, derived via immunoSEQ multiplex PCR, lists solely in-frame clones and lacks some. The data hold about 190,000 clones, with about 81% observed a single time. The sequencing sample was made of PBMCs or T cells enriched from blood (not recorded which). The receptor source for this set is a woman in her thirties who had recovered from COVID-19.

The CDR3 coding sequence is TGTGCCAGCAGCCAGCGGACGATTGGAAACACCATATATTTT. Amino acid sequence: CASSQRTIGNTIYF. This rearrangement joins TRBV9 to TRBJ1-3; D gene uncertain. The germline V gene has CDR1 SGDLS and CDR2 YYNGEE. The CDR3 loop spans 14 amino acids. V gave up 4 bases and J gave up 3 bases, with 11 bases separating them.

This rearrangement joins TRBV9 to TRBJ2-3; TRBD1 is a possible D gene (6 bases). V lost 3 bases and J lost 0, with 11 bases in between. The CDR3 is 15 residues long. The germline V gene has CDR1 SGDLS and CDR2 YYNGEE. DNA for the CDR3: TGTGCCAGCAGCGCCGACAGGAGCAGCACAGATACGCAGTATTTT. It codes for CASSADRSSTDTQYF.

The V gene is TRBV2, the J gene TRBJ2-6; no clear D. The CDR3 length is 14 residues. V lost 5 bases, J lost 0 bases, and 5 bases lay in between. Germline V gene sequence: CDR1 SNHLY, CDR2 FYNNEI. The CDR3 bases are TGTGCCAGCAGTCAGTCCTCTGGGGCCAACGTCCTGACTTTC. It translates to CASSQSSGANVLTF.

This rearrangement joins TRBV18 to TRBJ1-1, with a possible D match to TRBD1 (5 bases). Germline assignment: CDR1 KGHSH and CDR2 LQKENI. The germline V and J ends were trimmed by 1 base and 8 bases, with 8 bases remaining between them. The CDR3 has 12 amino acids. The CDR3 nucleotides are TGTGCCAGCTCACCACAGGGGAACGAAGCTTTCTTT. This gives the protein CASSPQGNEAFF.

This clone was detected a few times. The rearrangement joins TRBV3-1 (or the pseudogene TRBV3-2) to TRBJ1-2; TRBD1 might be the D (6 bases). CDR1 and CDR2 (germline): LGHDT, YNNKEL (reference sequence). Deletions cut 3 bases from V and 0 bases from J, with 11 bases between. The CDR3 covers 15 residues. The CDR3 DNA reads as TGTGCCAGCAGCCAGGGACATCCGGCTAACTATGGCTACACCTTC. It yields the protein CASSQGHPANYGYTF.

Here the CDR3 reads CSASLLRSEQFF. The CDR3 nucleotides read TGCAGTGCTAGTTTATTAAGGAGTGAGCAGTTCTTC. The chain carries TRBV20-1 and TRBJ2-1; no clear D. Germline V gene lookup returns CDR1 DFQATT and CDR2 SNEGSKA (reference sequence). Trimming cost V 3 bases and J 9 bases, with 12 bases left between them. CDR3 length: 12 residues.

The chain joins TRBV5-8 to TRBJ1-2, with a possible D match to TRBD1 (6 bases). Germline loops: CDR1 SGHTS, CDR2 YDEGEE. The V gene lost 4 bases and the J gene lost 5 bases, with 9 bases spanning the gap. CDR3 size: 12 residues. Here the CDR3 DNA reads TGTGCCAGCAGCAAACAGGGTTATGGCTACACCTTC. Protein product: CASSKQGYGYTF.

This chain uses TRBV6-5 with TRBJ1-6; 9 bases are a match to TRBD1. This CDR3 comprises 14 residues. CDR1 is MNHEY and CDR2 is SVGAGI in the germline V gene. Unmatched junction bases numbered 6, after V lost 6 bases and J lost 9 bases. CDR3 amino acids: CASSSGTGSSPLHF. CDR3 bases: TGTGCCAGCAGCTCCGGGACAGGGAGTTCACCCCTCCACTTT.

This chain links TRBV5-6 with TRBJ2-7; 11 nucleotides line up with TRBD2. Trimming took 4 bases from V and 5 from J; bases not matched to a gene: 8. The CDR3 contains 15 residues. Germline lookup yields CDR1 SGHDT and CDR2 YYEEEE. The CDR3 sequence: CASSRLAGGPHEQYV. The DNA of the CDR3 is TGTGCCAGCAGCCGCCTAGCGGGGGGACCCCACGAGCAGTACGTC.

The chain links TRBV3-1 (or the pseudogene TRBV3-2) to TRBJ2-3, with a tentative D call TRBD2 (6 bases). Germline CDR1 and CDR2: LGHDT and YNNKEL (reference sequence). The length of the CDR3 is 15 residues. V dropped 4 bases and J dropped 4 bases, with 15 bases sitting between them. As DNA, the CDR3 is TGTGCCAGCAGCCCGGGGGTCCCCGTGGCAGATACGCAGTATTTT. It encodes CASSPGVPVADTQYF.

The chain recombines TRBV28 with TRBJ1-2; 7 bases fit TRBD1. V shed 7 bases, J shed 2 bases, and the junction held 10 bases outside the gene matches. Germline CDR1 reads MDHEN; CDR2 reads SYDVKM. The CDR3 is made up of 15 amino acids. The CDR3 loop is CASNLVGGENYGYTF. In DNA, the CDR3 is TGTGCCAGCAACTTGGTAGGGGGCGAAAACTATGGCTACACCTTC.

This chain joins TRBV28 and TRBJ1-1; TRBD1 agrees at 7 bases. V shed 5 bases and J 0 bases; nucleotides not matched to a gene: 6. CDR1 is MDHEN and CDR2 is SYDVKM in the germline V gene. The CDR3 has 15 amino acids. The chain's CDR3 is CASSAYRGVNTEAFF. The CDR3 DNA sequence: TGTGCCAGCAGTGCCTACAGGGGCGTGAACACTGAAGCTTTCTTT.